One and the same sample provided the 11 T cell receptor beta chains below, sequenced in a study of cytomegalovirus exposure and HLA in healthy donors. The PCR ran on 60 Vbeta and 13 Jbeta primers. Here immunoSEQ multiplex PCR was the method, and the copy in TCRdb shows in-frame clones only, minus some. The top ten hold about 0.91% of the sample, which has approximately 140,000 clones, roughly 80% seen once. The material sequenced was PBMCs. Receptors originate from a young man in good health and CMV-seronegative.

The V and J genes are TRBV5-6 and TRBJ2-1; D uncertain. The germline V and J ends were trimmed by 0 bases and 7 bases, with 14 bases remaining between them. The CDR3 loop spans 15 amino acids. In germline, CDR1 is SGHDT, CDR2 YYEEEE. The CDR3 sequence is CASSLASLTRNEQFF. Here the CDR3 DNA reads TGTGCCAGCAGCTTGGCCTCTTTAACTCGGAATGAGCAGTTCTTC.

The chain links TRBV19 to TRBJ2-3, with 8 positions matching TRBD2. CDR1 and CDR2 from the germline V gene are LNHDA and SQIVND (reference sequence). The CDR3 covers 14 residues. Trimming cost V 6 bases and J 4 bases; bases outside gene matches: 6. Here the CDR3 reads CASRVSGGADTQYF. The CDR3 DNA reads TGTGCCAGTAGGGTAAGCGGGGGTGCAGATACGCAGTATTTT.

This chain uses TRBV10-3 with TRBJ1-5; 9 nucleotides agree with TRBD1. This CDR3 region has 15 residues. The V gene end was trimmed by 6 bases and the J gene end by 5 bases; junction bases not matched to a gene: 8. Germline values: CDR1 ENHRY, CDR2 SYGVKD. The CDR3 DNA is TGTGCCATCAGCACGGACAGGGGAGGGGATCAGCCCCAGCATTTT. Its translation is CAISTDRGGDQPQHF.

The rearrangement uses TRBV30 and TRBJ1-2; D is perhaps TRBD1 (6 bases). CDR1 is GTSNPN, CDR2 SVGIG, per germline (reference sequence). This CDR3 contains 12 residues. Trimming stripped 4 bases from V and 8 bases from J, with 14 bases between. CDR3 region: CAWTRAGEGYTF. The CDR3 DNA reads as TGTGCCTGGACCAGGGCAGGGGAAGGCTACACCTTC. Full variable domain (rest looked up from reference TRBV30 and TRBJ1-2): SQTIHQWPATLVQPVGSPLSLECTVEGTSNPNLYWYRQAAGRGLQLLFYSVGIGQISSEVPQNLSASRPQDRQFILSSKKLLLSDSGFYLCAWTRAGEGYTFGSGTRLTVV.

V and J are TRBV27 and TRBJ1-1; tentatively, D is TRBD1 (5 bases). Between the trimmed V and J ends, which lost 4 bases and 1 base, there was a span of 10 bases. This CDR3 is 14 amino acids long. Per the germline V gene, CDR1 is MNHEY and CDR2 is SMNVEV (reference sequence). DNA of the CDR3: TGTGCCAGCAGTTGGGGGGTTTCGAACACTGAAGCTTTCTTT. Encoded protein: CASSWGVSNTEAFF.

The V and J genes are TRBV7-9 and TRBJ1-3, with TRBD1 matching 7 bases. The CDR3 has 14 residues. CDR1 is SEHNR and CDR2 is FQNEAQ in the germline V gene (reference sequence). V dropped 3 bases and J dropped 1; count of bases not matched to a gene: 0. This CDR3 is CASSLTGSGNTIYF. The CDR3 DNA sequence: TGTGCCAGCAGCTTGACAGGGTCTGGAAACACCATATATTTT.

The gene calls are TRBV2 and TRBJ1-2; D might be TRBD1 (5 bases). V was clipped by 6 bases and J by 7 bases, with 18 bases between them. CDR1 SNHLY and CDR2 FYNNEI come from the germline V gene. This CDR3 contains 14 residues. CDR3 region: CASRGGGTKLGYTF. CDR3 sequence (DNA): TGTGCCAGCAGGGGGGGTGGAACCAAGCTTGGCTACACCTTC.

V is TRBV19 and J is TRBJ1-2; TRBD1 aligns across 7 bases. The CDR3 length is 14 residues. Germline V gives CDR1 LNHDA, CDR2 SQIVND (reference sequence). The J segment lost 2 bases and the V segment lost 3 bases, leaving 3 bases of the junction unmatched. Written as DNA, the CDR3 is TGTGCCAGTAGTATTAACAGGGGAAACTATGGCTACACCTTC. Its translation is CASSINRGNYGYTF.

The chain uses TRBV30 and TRBJ1-5; D may be TRBD1 (6 bases). This CDR3 contains 15 residues. Germline V CDR1 and CDR2: GTSNPN, SVGIG (reference sequence). Trimming took off 0 bases at V and 4 bases at J, with 13 bases between the two ends. The CDR3 loop reads CAWSVGGRGNQPQHF. CDR3 in DNA: TGTGCCTGGAGTGTAGGGGGAAGGGGGAATCAGCCCCAGCATTTT.

V is TRBV4-3 and J is TRBJ1-2; no reliable D call. Germline CDR1 and CDR2: LGHNA and YSLEER. The CDR3 has 15 amino acids. V dropped 0 bases and J dropped 4 bases, with 12 bases sitting between them. CDR3 sequence: CASSQEGSGLYGYTF. As DNA, the CDR3 is TGCGCCAGCAGCCAAGAAGGGAGTGGCCTCTATGGCTACACCTTC.

The chain links TRBV2 to TRBJ2-1, with TRBD2 identical over 8 bases. CDR1 is SNHLY, CDR2 FYNNEI, per germline. The CDR3 runs 15 residues. V lost 4 bases, J lost 3 bases, and 5 bases stayed unmatched. The CDR3 is CASSGRGGVYNEQFF. The CDR3 DNA sequence: TGTGCCAGCAGTGGTCGGGGGGGGGTCTACAATGAGCAGTTCTTC.